Listed here are 5 T cell receptor beta chains from one sample, sequenced in a study of OX40 agonist ivuxolimab in advanced cancers. Measured with immunoSEQ multiplex PCR; TCRdb has only the in-frame clones, and not every one. Of under 65,000 clones listed, roughly 90% are singletons. This specimen consisted of CD4+ or CD8+ T cells sorted from blood, obtained in a trial of the OX40 agonist ivuxolimab. These TCRs come from an adult with an advanced solid tumor such as melanoma, head and neck, liver or kidney cancer.

The chain joins TRBV6-5 to TRBJ2-4, with TRBD1 matching over 9 bases. This CDR3 spans 15 amino acids. The V gene end was trimmed by 4 bases and the J gene end by 6 bases; junction bases not matched to a gene: 7. CDR1 is MNHEY, CDR2 SVGAGI, per germline. This CDR3 is CASSSTGGSGNIQYF. CDR3 bases: TGTGCCAGCAGTTCGACAGGGGGGAGTGGAAACATTCAGTACTTC.

The chain uses TRBV6-6 and TRBJ2-2; no clear D. Germline V CDR1 and CDR2: MNHNY, SVGAGI (reference sequence). The ends were cut back, 2 bases at V and 4 bases at J, with 5 bases in the middle. The CDR3 covers 13 residues. The CDR3 loop reads CASSYRGTGELFF. CDR3 DNA: TGTGCCAGCAGTTACCGAGGCACCGGGGAGCTGTTTTTT.

This clone was seen only once. This chain uses TRBV28 with TRBJ2-3; 7 nucleotides match TRBD2. Looked up from germline, CDR1 is MDHEN and CDR2 is SYDVKM. The CDR3 sequence is 13 residues long. V dropped 5 bases and J dropped 5; count of bases not matched to a gene: 4. DNA for the CDR3: TGTGCCAGCAGTGTAACTAGCGTAGATACGCAGTATTTT. Its protein is CASSVTSVDTQYF.

The chain employs TRBV19 and TRBJ2-5, with 9 bases identical to TRBD1. CDR3 length equals 14 residues. CDR1 and CDR2 (germline): LNHDA, SQIVND (reference sequence). Trimming removed 9 bases from V and 3 bases from J; junction bases left unmatched: 8. In nucleotides, the CDR3 is TGTGCCAGCTCGACGACAGGGGGAGAAGAGACCCAGTACTTC. Translated, it gives CASSTTGGEETQYF.

V usage is TRBV19 and J usage is TRBJ1-5, with D maybe TRBD1 (5 bases). The CDR3 covers 15 residues. V lost 8 bases, J lost 6 bases, and 20 bases lay in between. CDR1 and CDR2 from the germline V gene are LNHDA and SQIVND (reference sequence). The CDR3 nucleotides read TGTGCCAGTCGGGAGGACCAGGGTAGGTCTCAGCCCCAGCATTTT. Translated: CASREDQGRSQPQHF.